The rows below give T cell receptor beta chains drawn from one sample of a study of lung T cells in sarcoidosis with Löfgren's syndrome. TCRdb reanalysed the reads using MiXCR and keeps one entry per CDR3 protein. The table includes several thousand distinct CDR3 sequences, over 15% detected once. The sample consisted of CD4+ T cells from bronchoalveolar lavage. These receptors originate from a human donor with sarcoidosis (Löfgren's syndrome or another form), or a control subject (not recorded which). Both conserved end residues are part of each CDR3. D genes are given only for firm matches. Rows may omit the clone size; those that give it use once, few, many or a size class.

j_gene: TRBJ1-6; abundance: -; d_gene: -; v_gene: TRBV5-6; CDR3aa: CASSLEVGGYNSPLHF; CDR3nt: TGTGCCAGCAGCTTGGAAGTCGGCGGATATAATTCACCCCTCCACTTT
j_gene: TRBJ2-2; abundance: medium-sized; d_gene: -; v_gene: TRBV25-1; CDR3aa: CASTEDNRNTGELFF; CDR3nt: TGTGCCAGCACTGAGGACAACAGAAACACCGGGGAGCTGTTTTTT
j_gene: TRBJ1-1; abundance: medium-sized; d_gene: -; v_gene: TRBV20-1; CDR3aa: CSARPRNTEAFF; CDR3nt: TGCAGTGCTAGGCCCAGAAACACTGAAGCTTTCTTT
j_gene: TRBJ2-1; abundance: medium-sized; d_gene: -; v_gene: TRBV20-1; CDR3aa: CSAVYYNEQFF; CDR3nt: TGCAGTGCCGTATACTACAATGAGCAGTTCTTC
j_gene: TRBJ2-5; abundance: -; d_gene: -; v_gene: TRBV5-4; CDR3aa: CASSFGETQYF; CDR3nt: TGTGCCAGCAGCTTCGGGGAGACCCAGTACTTC
j_gene: TRBJ2-3; abundance: medium-sized; d_gene: -; v_gene: TRBV2; CDR3aa: CASSAQGTDTQYF; CDR3nt: TGTGCCAGCAGTGCTCAGGGCACAGATACGCAGTATTTT
j_gene: TRBJ1-1; abundance: few; d_gene: -; v_gene: TRBV4-1; CDR3aa: CASSQEGRLNTEAFF; CDR3nt: TGCGCCAGCAGCCAAGAGGGGCGGCTGAACACTGAAGCTTTCTTT
j_gene: TRBJ1-1; abundance: medium-sized; d_gene: -; v_gene: TRBV27; CDR3aa: CASSLANKFSGMVDTEAFF; CDR3nt: TGTGCCAGCAGTTTAGCCAACAAGTTTTCAGGCATGGTGGACACTGAAGCTTTCTTT
j_gene: TRBJ2-3; abundance: medium-sized; d_gene: -; v_gene: TRBV5-1; CDR3aa: CASSPGSGDTQYF; CDR3nt: TGCGCCAGCAGCCCTGGGTCGGGAGATACGCAGTATTTT
j_gene: TRBJ2-1; abundance: few; d_gene: -; v_gene: TRBV5-4; CDR3aa: CASSLGANEQFF; CDR3nt: TGTGCCAGCAGCTTGGGGGCCAACGAGCAGTTCTTC
j_gene: TRBJ2-2; abundance: many; d_gene: -; v_gene: TRBV5-1; CDR3aa: CASSLRQDNTGELFF; CDR3nt: TGCGCCAGCAGCTTGCGTCAGGATAACACCGGGGAGCTGTTTTTT
j_gene: TRBJ1-4; abundance: many; d_gene: -; v_gene: TRBV19; CDR3aa: CASSISRDEKLFF; CDR3nt: TGTGCCAGTAGTATCAGCAGGGATGAAAAACTGTTTTTT
j_gene: TRBJ2-5; abundance: medium-sized; d_gene: -; v_gene: TRBV6-1; CDR3aa: CASSPKETQYF; CDR3nt: TGTGCCAGCAGTCCTAAAGAGACCCAGTACTTC
j_gene: TRBJ2-1; abundance: many; d_gene: -; v_gene: TRBV7-3; CDR3aa: CASSLYGNEQFF; CDR3nt: TGTGCCAGCAGCTTATACGGCAATGAGCAGTTCTTC
j_gene: TRBJ2-1; abundance: few; d_gene: -; v_gene: TRBV19; CDR3aa: CASNGVSYNEQFF; CDR3nt: TGTGCCAGTAATGGGGTCTCCTACAATGAGCAGTTCTTC
j_gene: TRBJ1-1; abundance: few; d_gene: TRBD1; v_gene: TRBV29-1; CDR3aa: CSGDRGGTEAFF; CDR3nt: TGCAGCGGAGACAGGGGGGGCACTGAAGCTTTCTTT
j_gene: TRBJ2-3; abundance: many; d_gene: -; v_gene: TRBV30; CDR3aa: CAWSAPGTDTQYF; CDR3nt: TGTGCCTGGAGTGCTCCGGGTACAGATACGCAGTATTTT
j_gene: TRBJ1-4; abundance: medium-sized; d_gene: -; v_gene: TRBV14; CDR3aa: CASSRQGRDEKLFF; CDR3nt: TGTGCCAGCAGCCGCCAGGGCCGGGACGAAAAACTGTTTTTT
j_gene: TRBJ2-2; abundance: few; d_gene: -; v_gene: TRBV14; CDR3aa: CASSHLGFGTGELFF; CDR3nt: TGTGCCAGCAGTCATCTAGGCTTCGGGACCGGGGAGCTGTTTTTT
j_gene: TRBJ1-1; abundance: -; d_gene: -; v_gene: TRBV7-9; CDR3aa: CASSLGGSGAFF; CDR3nt: TGTGCCAGCAGCTTAGGTGGCAGTGGCGCTTTCTTT
j_gene: TRBJ2-2; abundance: -; d_gene: -; v_gene: TRBV29-1; CDR3aa: CSVGVGNTGELFF; CDR3nt: TGCAGCGTCGGCGTTGGTAACACCGGGGAGCTGTTTTTT
j_gene: TRBJ1-1; abundance: many; d_gene: -; v_gene: TRBV9; CDR3aa: CASSVVRQMNTEAFF; CDR3nt: TGTGCCAGCAGCGTAGTACGACAGATGAACACTGAAGCTTTCTTT
j_gene: TRBJ1-1; abundance: -; d_gene: -; v_gene: TRBV12-5; CDR3aa: CASGLAAGLEAFF; CDR3nt: TGTGCTAGTGGTTTGGCGGCCGGTCTTGAAGCTTTCTTT
j_gene: TRBJ1-5; abundance: medium-sized; d_gene: TRBD1; v_gene: TRBV4-3; CDR3aa: CASSQGQGQGQPQHF; CDR3nt: TGCGCCAGCAGCCAGGGACAGGGGCAGGGGCAGCCCCAGCATTTT
j_gene: TRBJ1-5; abundance: many; d_gene: -; v_gene: TRBV19; CDR3aa: CASSTGSRQPQHF; CDR3nt: TGTGCCAGTAGTACAGGGTCGAGACAGCCCCAGCATTTT
j_gene: TRBJ1-2; abundance: medium-sized; d_gene: -; v_gene: TRBV11-2; CDR3aa: CASSTRGYGYTF; CDR3nt: TGTGCCAGCAGCACACGGGGCTATGGCTACACCTTC
j_gene: TRBJ2-1; abundance: few; d_gene: -; v_gene: TRBV2; CDR3aa: CASSEKRDAGEQFF; CDR3nt: TGTGCCAGCAGTGAAAAGAGAGACGCGGGTGAGCAGTTCTTC
j_gene: TRBJ1-3; abundance: medium-sized; d_gene: -; v_gene: TRBV2; CDR3aa: CASSEASRTGNTIYF; CDR3nt: TGTGCCAGCAGTGAAGCGAGCCGGACTGGAAACACCATATATTTT
j_gene: TRBJ1-3; abundance: many; d_gene: -; v_gene: TRBV6-1; CDR3aa: CASVDPGRNTIYF; CDR3nt: TGTGCCAGCGTAGACCCAGGTAGAAACACCATATATTTT
j_gene: TRBJ2-7; abundance: many; d_gene: TRBD2; v_gene: TRBV4-2; CDR3aa: CASSHPYRSGGAYGQYF; CDR3nt: TGTGCCAGCAGCCACCCCTACAGAAGCGGGGGGGCCTACGGGCAGTACTTC
j_gene: TRBJ1-6; abundance: medium-sized; d_gene: -; v_gene: TRBV6-1; CDR3aa: CASSYRSAGGNSPLHF; CDR3nt: TGTGCCAGCAGTTATCGGTCTGCCGGGGGTAATTCACCCCTCCACTTT
j_gene: TRBJ1-3; abundance: medium-sized; d_gene: -; v_gene: TRBV4-1; CDR3aa: CASSQDPGNTIYF; CDR3nt: TGCGCCAGCAGCCAAGATCCCGGAAACACCATATATTTT
j_gene: TRBJ1-1; abundance: medium-sized; d_gene: TRBD1; v_gene: TRBV2; CDR3aa: CASRSSRGGTTEAFF; CDR3nt: TGTGCCAGCAGGTCAAGCAGGGGGGGGACCACTGAAGCTTTCTTT
j_gene: TRBJ1-2; abundance: medium-sized; d_gene: -; v_gene: TRBV3-1; CDR3aa: CASSLIDRQDNYGYTF; CDR3nt: TGTGCCAGCAGTCTCATTGACAGGCAGGATAACTATGGCTACACCTTC
j_gene: TRBJ2-1; abundance: large; d_gene: TRBD1; v_gene: TRBV4-1; CDR3aa: CASSQGGQGNEQFF; CDR3nt: TGCGCCAGCAGCCAAGGCGGACAGGGGAATGAGCAGTTCTTC
j_gene: TRBJ1-2; abundance: -; d_gene: TRBD1; v_gene: TRBV5-5; CDR3aa: CASSLGGTGFVDGYTF; CDR3nt: TGTGCCAGCAGCTTGGGGGGGACAGGGTTTGTGGATGGCTACACCTTC
j_gene: TRBJ1-2; abundance: medium-sized; d_gene: -; v_gene: TRBV19; CDR3aa: CASNLGQGYNYGYTF; CDR3nt: TGTGCCAGTAATTTGGGTCAGGGTTACAACTATGGCTACACCTTC
j_gene: TRBJ1-1; abundance: many; d_gene: -; v_gene: TRBV12-3/TRBV12-4; CDR3aa: CASSTGLNTEAFF; CDR3nt: TGTGCCAGCAGTACAGGGCTGAACACTGAAGCTTTCTTT
j_gene: TRBJ1-1; abundance: medium-sized; d_gene: -; v_gene: TRBV2; CDR3aa: CASSTMNTEAFF; CDR3nt: TGTGCCAGCAGTACCATGAACACTGAAGCTTTCTTT
j_gene: TRBJ1-2; abundance: -; d_gene: TRBD1; v_gene: TRBV7-2; CDR3aa: CASSLGRDSPYGYTF; CDR3nt: TGTGCCAGCAGCTTAGGCCGGGACAGCCCCTATGGCTACACCTTC
j_gene: TRBJ2-1; abundance: many; d_gene: -; v_gene: TRBV29-1; CDR3aa: CSVRVYDNEQFF; CDR3nt: TGCAGCGTTAGGGTCTATGACAATGAGCAGTTCTTC
j_gene: TRBJ2-3; abundance: -; d_gene: -; v_gene: TRBV7-2; CDR3aa: CASSSLAWSQYF; CDR3nt: TGTGCTAGCAGTTCCCTAGCGTGGTCGCAGTATTTT
j_gene: TRBJ1-5; abundance: medium-sized; d_gene: -; v_gene: TRBV6-2/TRBV6-3; CDR3aa: CASSYSTYRGPRQPQHF; CDR3nt: TGTGCCAGCAGTTACTCGACGTATCGGGGGCCCCGTCAGCCCCAGCATTTT
j_gene: TRBJ2-5; abundance: medium-sized; d_gene: -; v_gene: TRBV2; CDR3aa: CATRGATRTAETQYF; CDR3nt: TGTGCCACCAGAGGGGCCACGCGGACCGCAGAGACCCAGTACTTC
j_gene: TRBJ1-1; abundance: few; d_gene: -; v_gene: TRBV18; CDR3aa: CASSPVGQPNTEAFF; CDR3nt: TGTGCCAGCTCACCAGTCGGACAACCGAACACTGAAGCTTTCTTT
j_gene: TRBJ1-6; abundance: large; d_gene: -; v_gene: TRBV4-3; CDR3aa: CASSQIRVVDSPLHF; CDR3nt: TGCGCCAGCAGCCAGATTCGGGTAGTGGATTCACCCCTCCACTTT
j_gene: TRBJ1-3; abundance: few; d_gene: TRBD1; v_gene: TRBV6-1; CDR3aa: CAISQDRSSGNTIYF; CDR3nt: TGTGCCATCTCTCAGGACAGGAGCTCTGGAAACACCATATATTTT
j_gene: TRBJ1-6; abundance: medium-sized; d_gene: -; v_gene: TRBV20-1; CDR3aa: CSASGYNSPLHF; CDR3nt: TGCAGTGCTAGCGGCTATAATTCACCCCTCCACTTT
j_gene: TRBJ2-2; abundance: medium-sized; d_gene: -; v_gene: TRBV7-9; CDR3aa: CASSSTWNTGELFF; CDR3nt: TGTGCCAGCAGCTCGACTTGGAACACCGGGGAGCTGTTTTTT
j_gene: TRBJ2-2; abundance: many; d_gene: -; v_gene: TRBV15; CDR3aa: CATSRESPGNTGELFF; CDR3nt: TGTGCCACCAGCAGAGAGTCACCAGGGAACACCGGGGAGCTGTTTTTT
j_gene: TRBJ2-5; abundance: few; d_gene: -; v_gene: TRBV5-6; CDR3aa: CASSLRTKEAQYF; CDR3nt: TGTGCCAGCAGCTTGCGGACTAAAGAGGCCCAGTACTTC
j_gene: TRBJ2-2; abundance: medium-sized; d_gene: -; v_gene: TRBV2; CDR3aa: CASRGEDTGELFF; CDR3nt: TGTGCCAGCAGGGGCGAGGACACCGGGGAGCTGTTTTTT
j_gene: TRBJ1-1; abundance: medium-sized; d_gene: TRBD1; v_gene: TRBV12-3/TRBV12-4; CDR3aa: CASRHDRGLNTEAFF; CDR3nt: TGTGCCAGCAGACACGACAGGGGATTAAACACTGAAGCTTTCTTT